The 31 T cell receptor beta chains reported below all come from one sample, sequenced in a study of graft-versus-host responses after intestinal transplantation. The assay was immunoSEQ multiplex PCR, and TCRdb's table has in-frame clones only and misses some. Here the sample spans about 1,900 clones, roughly 91% being singletons. Material: PBMCs, obtained 16 days after intestinal transplant. These receptor sequences come from a human patient who received an intestinal transplant, so some T cells may come from the graft donor.

The sample holds one count of this clone. V usage is TRBV9 and J usage is TRBJ1-2; D ambiguous. The CDR3 has 15 residues. The V end lost 3 bases, the J end lost 4 bases, and 16 bases lay between the germline ends. From germline, CDR1 is SGDLS and CDR2 YYNGEE. CDR3 sequence (DNA): TGTGCCAGCAGCGAGGGATTCGGGGATCCCTATGGCTACACCTTC. It is translated as CASSEGFGDPYGYTF.

The J gene is TRBJ2-3, the V gene TRBV9; D gene uncertain. The CDR3 totals 12 residues. In germline, CDR1 is SGDLS, CDR2 YYNGEE. The ends were cut back, 3 bases at V and 6 bases at J, with 8 bases in the middle. CDR3 residues: CASSGFGDTQYF. CDR3 in DNA: TGTGCCAGCAGCGGTTTCGGCGATACGCAGTATTTT. The full variable domain, with the rest looked up from reference TRBV9 and TRBJ2-3, is DSGVTQTPKHLITATGQRVTLRCSPRSGDLSVYWYQQSLDQGLQFLIQYYNGEERAKGNILERFSAQQFPDLHSELNLSSLELGDSALYFCASSGFGDTQYFGPGTRLTVL.

V gene TRBV2 combines with J gene TRBJ2-3; 16 positions agree with TRBD2. V lost 0 bases to trimming and J lost 1 base; unmatched junction nucleotides: 10. The CDR3 spans 21 residues. Germline CDR1 SNHLY, CDR2 FYNNEI. The CDR3 protein is CASSEACPGTSGGAGTDTQYF. The DNA of the CDR3 is TGTGCCAGCAGTGAAGCGTGTCCGGGGACTAGCGGGGGGGCGGGCACAGATACGCAGTATTTT.

The chain has TRBV9 and TRBJ1-2, with TRBD1 matching over 7 bases. The CDR3 covers 17 residues. V lost 3 bases to trimming and J lost 0 bases; unmatched junction nucleotides: 11. Looked up from germline, CDR1 is SGDLS and CDR2 is YYNGEE. The CDR3 region has the DNA TGTGCCAGCAGCGCCCCTTTAGGGGGCAGGACTAACTATGGCTACACCTTC. This gives the protein CASSAPLGGRTNYGYTF. The whole variable domain, remainder taken from reference TRBV9 and TRBJ1-2, is DSGVTQTPKHLITATGQRVTLRCSPRSGDLSVYWYQQSLDQGLQFLIQYYNGEERAKGNILERFSAQQFPDLHSELNLSSLELGDSALYFCASSAPLGGRTNYGYTFGSGTRLTVV.

The rearrangement uses TRBV13 and TRBJ2-3; TRBD1 matches at 9 bases. The CDR3 is 14 residues long. CDR1 is PRHDT and CDR2 is FYEKMQ in the germline V gene (reference sequence). The junction had 5 bases not matched to a gene; V was cut back by 5 bases and J by 5 bases. This CDR3 is CASSPQGAEDTQYF. As DNA, the CDR3 is TGTGCCAGCAGCCCACAGGGGGCAGAAGATACGCAGTATTTT. The complete variable domain, with remaining parts taken from reference TRBV13 and TRBJ2-3, reads AAGVIQSPRHLIKEKRETATLKCYPIPRHDTVYWYQQGPGQDPQFLISFYEKMQSDKGSIPDRFSAQQFSDYHSELNMSSLELGDSALYFCASSPQGAEDTQYFGPGTRLTVL.

The chain recombines TRBV2 with TRBJ2-1; D remains unclear. The germline V gene has CDR1 SNHLY and CDR2 FYNNEI. This CDR3 spans 13 amino acids. Trimming took 3 bases from V and 4 from J, leaving 7 bases between them. CDR3 in DNA: TGTGCCAGCAGTGAGTGGCTATACAATGAGCAGTTCTTC. Amino acid sequence: CASSEWLYNEQFF.

V is TRBV13 and J is TRBJ2-1; no reliable D call. Deletions cut 6 bases from V and 3 bases from J, with 9 bases between. Germline loops: CDR1 PRHDT, CDR2 FYEKMQ (reference sequence). This CDR3 is 13 amino acids long. CDR3 nucleotides: TGTGCCAGCAGTTTTGTTGGCTACAATGAGCAGTTCTTC. Amino acids: CASSFVGYNEQFF. The entire variable domain, with the rest obtained from reference TRBV13 and TRBJ2-1, is as follows: AAGVIQSPRHLIKEKRETATLKCYPIPRHDTVYWYQQGPGQDPQFLISFYEKMQSDKGSIPDRFSAQQFSDYHSELNMSSLELGDSALYFCASSFVGYNEQFFGPGTRLTVL.

This chain links TRBV11-3 with TRBJ2-1; TRBD2 matches at 8 bases. J lost 9 bases, V lost 5 bases, and 9 bases had no gene match. The CDR3 has 14 residues. Looked up from germline, CDR1 is SGHNT and CDR2 is YENEEA. CDR3 nucleotide sequence: TGTGCCAGCAGCGATACGTACAGCGGGAGTGAGCAGTTCTTC. This codes for CASSDTYSGSEQFF.

The chain employs TRBV5-6 and TRBJ1-2, with D possibly being TRBD1 (5 bases). V was pared by 5 bases and J by 4 bases, with 12 bases between. The CDR3 length is 13 residues. CDR1 SGHDT and CDR2 YYEEEE come from the germline V gene. The CDR3 protein is CASSYDRSYGYTF. As DNA, the CDR3 is TGTGCCAGCAGTTATGACAGAAGCTATGGCTACACCTTC.

This chain uses TRBV29-1 with TRBJ1-4, with D tentatively TRBD1 (5 bases). The germline gives CDR1 SQVTM, CDR2 ANQGSEA. The CDR3 is made up of 13 amino acids. V shed 2 bases and J shed 3 bases, with 7 bases lying between them. This CDR3 reads CSVESGANEKLFF. The CDR3 bases are TGCAGCGTTGAATCGGGGGCTAATGAAAAACTGTTTTTT.

The V and J genes are TRBV14 and TRBJ2-3; TRBD2 agrees at 9 bases. The V and J ends lost 0 bases and 3 bases, in that order; junction bases with no gene match: 10. The CDR3 is made up of 18 amino acids. The germline gives CDR1 SGHDN, CDR2 FVKESK. CDR3 sequence (DNA): TGTGCCAGCAGCCAAGATCAGTGGCGGGAGGGCCTAACAGATACGCAGTATTTT. This sequence encodes CASSQDQWREGLTDTQYF.

The chain is built from TRBV11-2 and TRBJ2-1, with 7 bases that match TRBD2. Germline assignment: CDR1 SGHAT and CDR2 FQNNGV. The CDR3 is 15 amino acids. The trim removed 1 base at V and 4 bases at J, leaving 4 bases unmatched. The CDR3 DNA reads as TGTGCCAGCAGCTTAGGGGAGGGGTCGTACAATGAGCAGTTCTTC. Protein: CASSLGEGSYNEQFF.

The chain links TRBV5-4 to TRBJ2-7; 7 nucleotides match TRBD1. The CDR3 extends over 18 amino acids. After removal of 2 bases from V and 3 bases from J, the junction contained 17 bases not matched to a gene. Germline V gene data show CDR1 as SGHNT and CDR2 as YYREEE (reference sequence). Here the CDR3 reads CASSLVSPLTGFVYEQYF. The CDR3 bases are TGTGCCAGCAGCTTAGTATCCCCTCTGACAGGGTTTGTCTACGAGCAGTACTTC.

The V call is TRBV5-4, the J call TRBJ2-1; TRBD2 matches 9 bases. Germline CDR1 is SGHNT and CDR2 is YYREEE (reference sequence). CDR3 length: 16 residues. Germline trimming cut 6 bases from V and 6 bases from J; bases unmatched to any gene: 13. CDR3 sequence: CASTPGDLAGINEQFF. The DNA for the CDR3 is TGTGCCAGCACCCCTGGGGACCTAGCGGGGATCAATGAGCAGTTCTTC. The entire variable domain, with the rest obtained from reference TRBV5-4 and TRBJ2-1, is as follows: ETGVTQSPTHLIKTRGQQVTLRCSSQSGHNTVSWYQQALGQGPQFIFQYYREEENGRGNFPPRFSGLQFPNYSSELNVNALELDDSALYLCASTPGDLAGINEQFFGPGTRLTVL.

This chain uses TRBV27 with TRBJ2-3; maybe TRBD1 (9 bases). V lost 6 bases and J lost 5, with 36 bases in between. CDR3 length: 21 amino acids. Per the germline V gene, CDR1 is MNHEY and CDR2 is SMNVEV (reference sequence). The CDR3 is CASSLVPGTGRSGGPGDTQYF. In DNA form, the CDR3 reads TGTGCCAGCAGCTTGGTGCCCGGGACAGGGCGATCGGGAGGGCCCGGAGATACGCAGTATTTT.

The chain links TRBV7-9 to TRBJ1-4, with 9 bases that match TRBD1. The CDR3 runs 14 residues. CDR1 is SEHNR and CDR2 is FQNEAQ in the germline V gene (reference sequence). Trimming cost V 6 bases and J 7 bases; bases outside gene matches: 6. The CDR3 loop reads CASSDGQGPEKLFF. CDR3 coding DNA: TGTGCCAGCAGTGATGGACAGGGGCCTGAAAAACTGTTTTTT.

The gene calls are TRBV5-1 and TRBJ2-7, with D tentatively TRBD2 (5 bases). V shed 5 bases and J shed 6 bases, with 18 bases lying between them. The V gene's germline CDR1 is SGHRS and CDR2 YFSETQ. This CDR3 spans 14 amino acids. CDR3 loop: CASRRVPLFGEQYF. The CDR3 region has the DNA TGCGCCAGCAGGAGGGTCCCTCTGTTCGGCGAGCAGTACTTC.

The chain uses TRBV6-9 and TRBJ2-7, with D perhaps matching TRBD1 (6 bases). Trimming cost V 5 bases and J 3 bases, with 11 bases left between them. The CDR3 runs to 13 residues. CDR1 MNHGY and CDR2 SVAAGI come from the germline V gene. CDR3 protein: CASSPAGDYEQYF. The CDR3 DNA is TGTGCCAGCAGTCCCGCAGGGGACTACGAGCAGTACTTC.

The chain has TRBV7-3 and TRBJ2-3; 10 bases align to TRBD1. The V segment lost 5 bases and the J segment 1 base; nucleotides outside the gene matches: 9. The CDR3 is 17 residues long. Germline V gives CDR1 SGHTA, CDR2 FQGTGA. CDR3 in amino acids: CASSPGDRGWGTDTQYF. For the CDR3, the DNA is TGTGCCAGCAGCCCAGGGGACAGGGGATGGGGCACAGATACGCAGTATTTT.

This sequence joins TRBV10-2 and TRBJ1-2; D is uncertain. The CDR3 length is 13 residues. V lost 3 bases and J lost 4, with 9 bases in between. Germline V gene lookup returns CDR1 WSHSY and CDR2 SAAADI. This CDR3 reads CASSDADRYGYTF. The CDR3 DNA reads TGCGCCAGCAGTGACGCGGATCGCTATGGCTACACCTTC.

The chain uses TRBV4-1 and TRBJ1-3; the D is unclear. This CDR3 is 18 amino acids long. Germline-derived CDR1 and CDR2 are MGHRA and YSYEKL. V gave up 0 bases and J gave up 0 bases, with 15 bases separating them. The CDR3 sequence: CASSQEDPRLSSGNTIYF. The DNA of the CDR3 is TGCGCCAGCAGCCAAGAGGACCCCCGCCTAAGCTCTGGAAACACCATATATTTT.

V usage is TRBV6-5 and J usage is TRBJ2-7; 10 nucleotides match TRBD2. Trimming at V came to 8 bases and at J to 4 bases, leaving 11 bases not matched to a gene. Germline V gives CDR1 MNHEY, CDR2 SVGAGI. The CDR3 runs to 15 residues. CDR3 sequence: CASRRASGGSYEQYF. The CDR3, as DNA: TGTGCCAGCCGTCGGGCTAGCGGGGGTTCTTACGAGCAGTACTTC.

The chain carries TRBV9 and TRBJ2-3, with TRBD2 matching over 11 bases. Germline trimming cut 5 bases from V and 3 bases from J; bases unmatched to any gene: 11. From germline, CDR1 is SGDLS and CDR2 YYNGEE. The CDR3 spans 17 residues. The CDR3 region has the DNA TGTGCCAGCAGGGGACCAACTAGCGGGGGTGGGACAGATACGCAGTATTTT. It is translated as CASRGPTSGGGTDTQYF.

The V and J genes are TRBV4-1 and TRBJ2-3, with D unclear. Looked up from germline, CDR1 is MGHRA and CDR2 is YSYEKL. Trimming took 0 bases from V and 4 from J, leaving 5 bases between them. The CDR3 is 13 residues long. As DNA, the CDR3 is TGCGCCAGCAGCCAAGACCTGCCAGATACGCAGTATTTT. Translation gives CASSQDLPDTQYF.

The chain links TRBV6-4 to TRBJ2-3, with 12 bases aligning to TRBD2. J was trimmed by 0 bases and V by 2 bases; bases with no gene match: 0. The CDR3 is made up of 16 amino acids. Germline CDR1 MRHNA, CDR2 SNTAGT. CDR3 amino acids: CASSDGTSGSTDTQYF. The CDR3 bases are TGTGCCAGCAGTGACGGGACTAGCGGGAGCACAGATACGCAGTATTTT.

The chain carries TRBV7-9 and TRBJ2-1; possibly TRBD1 or TRBD2 for D (6 bases each). Trimming took off 8 bases at V and 6 bases at J, with 17 bases between the two ends. CDR1 is SEHNR and CDR2 is FQNEAQ in the germline V gene (reference sequence). CDR3 length: 14 amino acids. CDR3 protein: CASGKVGGSNEQFF. The CDR3 DNA reads as TGTGCCAGCGGCAAGGTGGGGGGCTCCAATGAGCAGTTCTTC.

The chain has TRBV2 and TRBJ2-3; TRBD1 matches 7 bases. This CDR3 has 14 amino acids. The ends lost 8 bases at V and 2 bases at J; junction bases unmatched: 7. In germline, CDR1 is SNHLY, CDR2 FYNNEI. CDR3 nucleotide sequence: TGTGCCAGCGGCCGGGACAGTCTCACAGATACGCAGTATTTT. Its protein product is CASGRDSLTDTQYF.

The V call is TRBV11-2, the J call TRBJ2-7; D unresolved. The CDR3 contains 14 residues. V was cut by 1 base and J by 0 bases, with 7 bases left in between. CDR1 is SGHAT and CDR2 is FQNNGV in the germline V gene. The CDR3 loop reads CASSLGQNSYEQYF. The CDR3 DNA reads as TGTGCCAGCAGCTTAGGACAAAACTCCTACGAGCAGTACTTC.

The V call is TRBV7-9, the J call TRBJ1-1; D gene uncertain. The germline V gene has CDR1 SEHNR and CDR2 FQNEAQ (reference sequence). With 4 bases removed from V and 0 bases from J, the gap between germline ends came to 9 bases. CDR3 length: 14 amino acids. CDR3 bases: TGTGCCAGCAGCTCGATGGGTTTGAACACTGAAGCTTTCTTT. As protein: CASSSMGLNTEAFF. Full variable domain (missing parts from reference TRBV7-9 and TRBJ1-1): DTGVSQNPRHKITKRGQNVTFRCDPISEHNRLYWYRQTLGQGPEFLTYFQNEAQLEKSRLLSDRFSAERPKGSFSTLEIQRTEQGDSAMYLCASSSMGLNTEAFFGQGTRLTVV.

The chain combines TRBV4-2 with TRBJ2-7; D is perhaps TRBD2 (6 bases). With 0 bases removed from V and 2 bases from J, the gap between germline ends came to 14 bases. The CDR3 totals 16 residues. CDR1 and CDR2 (germline): LGHNA, YNFKEQ. CDR3 nucleotide sequence: TGTGCCAGCAGCCAAGAGGAGGGCCTCCTACCCTACGAGCAGTACTTC. This sequence encodes CASSQEEGLLPYEQYF.

The chain is built from TRBV7-6 and TRBJ2-2, with 9 bases fitting TRBD2. This CDR3 spans 15 amino acids. Germline assignment: CDR1 SGHVS and CDR2 FNYEAQ. V lost 5 bases and J lost 7; bases outside the gene matches: 8. The CDR3 sequence: CASSLAGGAGGELFF. CDR3 nucleotide sequence: TGTGCCAGCAGCCTTGCGGGGGGGGCCGGCGGGGAGCTGTTTTTT.